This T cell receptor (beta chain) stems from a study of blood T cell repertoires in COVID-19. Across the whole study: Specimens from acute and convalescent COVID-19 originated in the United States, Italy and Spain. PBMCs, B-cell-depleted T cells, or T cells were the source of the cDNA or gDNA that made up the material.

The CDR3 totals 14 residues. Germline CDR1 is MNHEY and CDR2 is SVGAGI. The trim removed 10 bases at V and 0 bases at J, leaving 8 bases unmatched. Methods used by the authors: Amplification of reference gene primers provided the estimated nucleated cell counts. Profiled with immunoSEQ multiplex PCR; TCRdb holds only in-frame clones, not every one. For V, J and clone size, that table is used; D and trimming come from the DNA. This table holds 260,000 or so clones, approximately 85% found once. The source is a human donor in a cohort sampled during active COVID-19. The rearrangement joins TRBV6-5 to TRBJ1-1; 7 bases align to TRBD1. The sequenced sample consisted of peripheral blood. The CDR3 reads CATSGQTMNTEAFF. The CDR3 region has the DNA TGTGCCACCTCGGGACAGACCATGAACACTGAAGCTTTCTTT.